The clone carrying this TCR beta chain was detected once. The data stem from a study of blood T cell repertoires in COVID-19. The wider study: Donors in the United States, Italy and Spain gave samples during acute or convalescent COVID-19.

The method was immunoSEQ multiplex PCR; TCRdb's version includes in-frame clones alone and lacks a portion of them. The sample shows 300,000 to 400,000 clones, more than 75% of them seen only once. Trimming took off 4 bases at V and 5 bases at J, with 16 bases between the two ends. Per the germline V gene, CDR1 is KGHDR and CDR2 is SFDVKD. There are 15 residues in the CDR3. This TCR derives from a woman younger than 35 who had recovered from COVID-19. Material: peripheral blood. This sequence joins TRBV24-1 and TRBJ2-5; possibly TRBD2 for D (5 bases). CDR3 region: CATSDPDGIGETQYF. CDR3 bases: TGTGCCACCAGTGACCCGGACGGGATAGGGGAGACCCAGTACTTC.